This passage covers 32 T cell receptor beta chains from one sample sequenced in a study of cytomegalovirus exposure and HLA in healthy donors. The primer mix had 60 Vbeta and 13 Jbeta primers. The table came from immunoSEQ multiplex PCR; TCRdb's copy has only in-frame clones and leaves some out. This sample has about 300,000 clones, with 86% found just once. The sample consisted of PBMCs. The source is a man aged 40-49 years in good health and CMV-seropositive.

This clone was counted once. The chain is built from TRBV19 and TRBJ1-2; D ambiguous. CDR3 length: 15 amino acids. Germline lookup yields CDR1 LNHDA and CDR2 SQIVND (reference sequence). Between the trimmed V and J ends, which lost 2 bases and 8 bases, there was a span of 18 bases. CDR3 protein: CASSIYGGIENGYTF. CDR3 nucleotide sequence: TGTGCCAGTAGTATATACGGAGGAATCGAGAACGGCTACACCTTC. Full variable domain (missing parts from reference TRBV19 and TRBJ1-2): DGGITQSPKYLFRKEGQNVTLSCEQNLNHDAMYWYRQDPGQGLRLIYYSQIVNDFQKGDIAEGYSVSREKKESFPLTVTSAQKNPTAFYLCASSIYGGIENGYTFGSGTRLTVV.

This clone was recorded a few times. This rearrangement joins TRBV4-3 to TRBJ1-2, with D maybe TRBD1 (6 bases). Between the trimmed V and J ends, which lost 4 bases and 2 bases, there was a span of 14 bases. CDR1 is LGHNA and CDR2 is YSLEER in the germline V gene. CDR3 length: 15 amino acids. CDR3 sequence: CASSPPGQGNYGYTF. In DNA, the CDR3 is TGCGCCAGCAGCCCGCCGGGGCAGGGGAACTATGGCTACACCTTC.

The V and J genes are TRBV7-6 and TRBJ2-7; weak D call: TRBD2 (6 bases). Germline V gene lookup returns CDR1 SGHVS and CDR2 FNYEAQ. The CDR3 spans 14 residues. Trimming removed 1 base at V and 2 bases at J, with 9 bases between. The CDR3 region has the DNA TGTGCCAGCAGCTTAGGGGTAGCGGCCTACGAGCAGTACTTC. Amino acids: CASSLGVAAYEQYF.

Note on this clone: Here the CDR3 omits its conserved ending phenylalanine or tryptophan, so a read error is the likely source. No DNA is shown, since the ends of the CDR3 on it are uncertain; the CDR3 is the one TCRdb lists. This sequence joins TRBV12-5 and TRBJ1-4; TRBD1, the D gene given by the table, was not confirmed from the DNA. Per the germline V gene, CDR1 is LGHNT and CDR2 is FRNRAP. Ends included, the CDR3 has 11 residues. The CDR3 is CASGFSPGEGP.

The chain carries TRBV28 and TRBJ2-5, with 7 bases lining up with TRBD1. CDR3 length: 14 amino acids. V trimming: 7 bases; J trimming: 5 bases; junction bases outside the gene matches: 10. Germline V gene lookup returns CDR1 MDHEN and CDR2 SYDVKM. CDR3 coding DNA: TGTGCCAGCATTCGCCGGACAGGACGGGAGACCCAGTACTTC. The encoded protein is CASIRRTGRETQYF.

CDR3 in DNA: TGTGCCAGCAGCTTTCCTGGGGGGTGGGGGGGGTCGGAAAACATTCAGTACTTC. Amino acids: CASSFPGGWGGSENIQYF. The V call is TRBV7-6, the J call TRBJ2-4; TRBD2 aligns across 7 bases. The CDR3 contains 18 residues. Unmatched junction bases numbered 16, after V lost 3 bases and J lost 5 bases. Germline loops: CDR1 SGHVS, CDR2 FNYEAQ.

V usage is TRBV7-6 and J usage is TRBJ1-1; 8 nucleotides agree with TRBD1. V was clipped by 0 bases and J by 3 bases; unmatched bases: 9. Germline V lookup: CDR1 SGHVS, CDR2 FNYEAQ. There are 17 residues in the CDR3. CDR3 loop: CASSLALPGGSDTEAFF. In DNA form, the CDR3 reads TGTGCCAGCAGCTTAGCACTCCCAGGGGGCAGTGACACTGAAGCTTTCTTT. The entire variable domain, with the rest obtained from reference TRBV7-6 and TRBJ1-1, is as follows: GAGVSQSPRYKVTKRGQDVALRCDPISGHVSLYWYRQALGQGPEFLTYFNYEAQQDKSGLPNDRFSAERPEGSISTLTIQRTEQRDSAMYRCASSLALPGGSDTEAFFGQGTRLTVV.

The rearrangement joins TRBV30 to TRBJ2-7, with D possibly TRBD2 on 5 matching bases. This CDR3 has 16 amino acids. Germline CDR1 is GTSNPN and CDR2 is SVGIG (reference sequence). Trimming took off 2 bases at V and 3 bases at J, with 20 bases between the two ends. CDR3: CAWSPTHVGERYEQYF. CDR3 bases: TGTGCCTGGAGTCCCACCCACGTGGGAGAACGCTACGAGCAGTACTTC.

This clone occurred once. The chain is built from TRBV11-2 and TRBJ2-5, with TRBD2 matching over 8 bases. The CDR3 spans 18 residues. Trimming took 0 bases from V and 5 from J; bases not matched to a gene: 14. The germline V gene encodes CDR1 SGHAT and CDR2 FQNNGV. The DNA of the CDR3 is TGTGCCAGCAGCTTAGATGCGGGAGGAAGCGGGACTTGGGAGACCCAGTACTTC. Encoded protein: CASSLDAGGSGTWETQYF.

The chain joins TRBV27 to TRBJ1-2; weak D call: TRBD1 (5 bases). CDR3 length: 14 amino acids. CDR1 MNHEY and CDR2 SMNVEV come from the germline V gene (reference sequence). Between the trimmed V and J ends, which lost 6 bases and 0 bases, there was a span of 11 bases. The CDR3 nucleotides read TGTGCCAGCAGCCCTAGGACAACTAACTATGGCTACACCTTC. Its protein is CASSPRTTNYGYTF.

The chain recombines TRBV18 with TRBJ2-5; 9 bases match TRBD2. This CDR3 region has 23 residues. The trim removed 3 bases at V and 2 bases at J, leaving 28 bases unmatched. Germline assignment: CDR1 KGHSH and CDR2 LQKENI. The CDR3 loop is CASSPQSRLAVTLPRRFQETQYF. For the CDR3, the DNA is TGTGCCAGCTCACCCCAAAGCCGACTAGCGGTTACCCTACCTCGGAGGTTTCAAGAGACCCAGTACTTC.

The J gene is TRBJ2-1, the V gene TRBV29-1, with a tentative D call TRBD2 (6 bases). Germline loops: CDR1 SQVTM, CDR2 ANQGSEA. Trimming removed 4 bases at V and 6 bases at J, with 10 bases between. CDR3 size: 12 residues. CDR3 amino acids: CSVVGTFNEQFF. CDR3 sequence (DNA): TGCAGCGTTGTCGGGACTTTCAATGAGCAGTTCTTC.

The chain carries TRBV7-2 and TRBJ1-2; TRBD1 is a possible D gene (5 bases). Germline-derived CDR1 and CDR2 are SGHTA and FQGNSA. V gave up 3 bases and J gave up 5 bases, with 7 bases separating them. The CDR3 is 12 amino acids. The CDR3 here is CASSLEGYGYTF. The CDR3 bases are TGTGCCAGCAGCTTGGAGGGGTATGGCTACACCTTC.

CDR3 coding DNA: TGTGCCAGCAGCTTGGCAGGGTTTGTGACTGGCTACACCTTC. Protein sequence: CASSLAGFVTGYTF. V usage is TRBV5-6 and J usage is TRBJ1-2, with a possible D match to TRBD1 (5 bases). The CDR3 runs to 14 residues. V lost 0 bases and J lost 7, with 13 bases in between. Germline CDR1 reads SGHDT; CDR2 reads YYEEEE.

In regard to this clone: The DNA is left out, because the CDR3 cannot be placed on it with certainty; the CDR3 is given as TCRdb lists it. The rearrangement links TRBV27 to TRBJ2-5; TRBD1, as called in the table, went unchecked against the DNA. Termini included, the CDR3 measures 14 amino acids. CDR1 and CDR2 from the germline V gene are MNHEY and SMNVEV (reference sequence). The CDR3 protein is CASSSGQGQETQYF.

The table lists this clone with a few counts. The chain links TRBV4-3 to TRBJ2-2; D gene uncertain. With 0 bases removed from V and 6 bases from J, the gap between germline ends came to 11 bases. The CDR3 spans 15 residues. From germline, CDR1 is LGHNA and CDR2 YSLEER. In DNA, the CDR3 is TGCGCCAGCAGCCAAGACCCCAGTGCCGCCGGGGAGCTGTTTTTT. Residues: CASSQDPSAAGELFF.

The chain uses TRBV6-5 and TRBJ1-1; no reliable D call. The CDR3 covers 15 residues. Germline V gene sequence: CDR1 MNHEY, CDR2 SVGAGI. With 5 bases removed from V and 0 bases from J, the gap between germline ends came to 13 bases. The CDR3 is CASSQIDTLNTEAFF. The CDR3 bases are TGTGCCAGCAGTCAGATAGACACCTTGAACACTGAAGCTTTCTTT.

The chain links TRBV28 to TRBJ2-7; 7 bases match TRBD1. Germline V gene lookup returns CDR1 MDHEN and CDR2 SYDVKM. Trimming at V came to 5 bases and at J to 4 bases, leaving 5 bases not matched to a gene. This CDR3 spans 13 amino acids. CDR3 nucleotides: TGTGCCAGCAGTATGACAGGGTTTTACGAGCAGTACTTC. Its protein product is CASSMTGFYEQYF.

This clone was recorded once. This sequence joins TRBV7-9 and TRBJ1-2; D is unclear. CDR1 is SEHNR, CDR2 FQNEAQ, per germline (reference sequence). Trimming took off 2 bases at V and 14 bases at J, with 15 bases between the two ends. The CDR3 contains 12 residues. The chain's CDR3 is CASSLPSQASTF. CDR3 DNA: TGTGCCAGCAGCTTACCCAGCCAGGCTTCGACCTTC.

The rearrangement links TRBV27 to TRBJ2-7; TRBD1 is a possible D gene (5 bases). Trimming stripped 8 bases from V and 4 bases from J, with 12 bases between. Germline V gene sequence: CDR1 MNHEY, CDR2 SMNVEV (reference sequence). This CDR3 has 12 amino acids. The CDR3 coding sequence is TGTGCCAGCTCCTACGCAGGGTACGAGCAGTACTTC. The encoded protein is CASSYAGYEQYF.

The rearrangement links TRBV27 to TRBJ2-7; TRBD2 aligns across 11 bases. There are 15 residues in the CDR3. V shed 5 bases and J 9 bases; nucleotides not matched to a gene: 12. From germline, CDR1 is MNHEY and CDR2 SMNVEV (reference sequence). The CDR3 is CASSTVLAGEIGQYF. CDR3 DNA sequence: TGTGCCAGCAGTACGGTACTAGCGGGAGAAATTGGGCAGTACTTC.

V gene TRBV5-5 combines with J gene TRBJ2-7, with TRBD2 as a possible D gene (6 bases). CDR3 length: 16 residues. Germline V CDR1 and CDR2: SGHKS, YYEKEE (reference sequence). Trimming stripped 0 bases from V and 0 bases from J, with 13 bases between. CDR3 sequence (DNA): TGTGCCAGCAGCTTGGCCTGGATGGGACTCTCCTACGAGCAGTACTTC. Residues: CASSLAWMGLSYEQYF.

V and J are TRBV27 and TRBJ2-1, with TRBD2 matching 7 bases. The junction had 9 bases not matched to a gene; V was cut back by 7 bases and J by 3 bases. This CDR3 has 15 amino acids. The germline V gene encodes CDR1 MNHEY and CDR2 SMNVEV (reference sequence). For the CDR3, the DNA is TGTGCCAGCAAACACCGGCTAGCGGACTACAATGAGCAGTTCTTC. Its protein product is CASKHRLADYNEQFF.

The chain couples TRBV27 to TRBJ2-7; the D is unclear. The V gene lost 5 bases and the J gene lost 2 bases, with 10 bases spanning the gap. The CDR3 has 13 residues. Germline assignment: CDR1 MNHEY and CDR2 SMNVEV (reference sequence). CDR3 region: CASSSPRAYEQYF. The CDR3 DNA follows: TGTGCCAGCAGTAGTCCCCGCGCCTACGAGCAGTACTTC.

The chain is built from TRBV18 and TRBJ2-7; 9 nucleotides line up with TRBD1. The CDR3 consists of 15 residues. V lost 3 bases and J lost 4; bases outside the gene matches: 7. The germline V gene has CDR1 KGHSH and CDR2 LQKENI. CDR3 protein: CASSPSGTGSYEQYF. DNA of the CDR3: TGTGCCAGCTCACCCTCCGGGACAGGGAGTTACGAGCAGTACTTC.

The chain links TRBV7-2 to TRBJ2-7, with D perhaps TRBD1 (5 bases). V shed 2 bases and J shed 1 base, with 12 bases lying between them. The CDR3 has 15 residues. The germline CDR1 and CDR2 sequences are SGHTA and FQGNSA. CDR3 nucleotide sequence: TGTGCCAGCAGCTTACGGCAGGGTAGTTCCTACGAGCAGTACTTC. Its translation: CASSLRQGSSYEQYF. The entire variable domain, with the rest obtained from reference TRBV7-2 and TRBJ2-7, is as follows: GAGVSQSPSNKVTEKGKDVELRCDPISGHTALYWYRQSLGQGLEFLIYFQGNSAPDKSGLPSDRFSAERTGGSVSTLTIQRTQQEDSAVYLCASSLRQGSSYEQYFGPGTRLTVT.

This sequence joins TRBV29-1 and TRBJ2-5, with TRBD1 matching 7 bases. The V gene end was trimmed by 4 bases and the J gene end by 2 bases; junction bases not matched to a gene: 7. In germline, CDR1 is SQVTM, CDR2 ANQGSEA. This CDR3 region has 14 residues. CDR3 DNA: TGCAGCGTTGGGGGAAGGGGGCGGCAAGAGACCCAGTACTTC. Encoded protein: CSVGGRGRQETQYF.

The chain links TRBV7-3 to TRBJ2-7; 10 bases align to TRBD1. Germline V gene sequence: CDR1 SGHTA, CDR2 FQGTGA. CDR3 size: 16 residues. V lost 1 base, J lost 4 bases, and 7 bases stayed unmatched. The CDR3 DNA reads TGTGCCAGCAGCTTAATCGTCCGGGACAGGGGTTACGAGCAGTACTTC. Its translation: CASSLIVRDRGYEQYF.

V usage is TRBV7-2 and J usage is TRBJ1-5; D might be TRBD1 (6 bases). This CDR3 spans 15 amino acids. The V gene's germline CDR1 is SGHTA and CDR2 FQGNSA. The ends were cut back, 4 bases at V and 9 bases at J, with 19 bases in the middle. The CDR3 DNA sequence: TGTGCCAGCAGCTCAACGGGGACATCTCCGAGGCCCCAGCATTTT. Amino acids: CASSSTGTSPRPQHF.

The chain has TRBV28 and TRBJ1-3; 9 positions match TRBD1. The CDR3 is 14 residues long. Per germline, CDR1 MDHEN and CDR2 SYDVKM. Trimming cost V 6 bases and J 5 bases; bases outside gene matches: 5. This CDR3 is CASSRGQGRNTIYF. The CDR3 nucleotides are TGTGCCAGCAGCCGGGGACAGGGAAGAAACACCATATATTTT.

The chain recombines TRBV18 with TRBJ2-3; possibly TRBD2 for D (6 bases). From germline, CDR1 is KGHSH and CDR2 LQKENI. The CDR3 consists of 13 residues. The V gene lost 5 bases and the J gene lost 4 bases, with 10 bases spanning the gap. The CDR3 is CASSAGRSDTQYF. CDR3 bases: TGTGCCAGCTCAGCGGGAAGGTCAGATACGCAGTATTTT. Full variable domain (outside the CDR3, taken from reference TRBV18 and TRBJ2-3): NAGVMQNPRHLVRRRGQEARLRCSPMKGHSHVYWYRQLPEEGLKFMVYLQKENIIDESGMPKERFSAEFPKEGPSILRIQQVVRGDSAAYFCASSAGRSDTQYFGPGTRLTVL.

The rearrangement joins TRBV21-1 to TRBJ2-2; the D segment call TRBD2 is taken from the table without a DNA check. TRBV21-1 is reported as a pseudogene. This CDR3 has 17 amino acids. The CDR3 spells CASSRGGGDSSTGELFF. The CDR3 DNA sequence: TGTGCCAGCAGCCGGGGGGGTGGGGACAGTAGCACCGGGGAGCTGTTTTTT.